Following are 18 T cell receptor beta chains from one sample sequenced in a study of blood T cell repertoires in COVID-19. Generated by immunoSEQ multiplex PCR, the TCRdb table keeps only in-frame clones and is missing some. In the table there are 450,000 or so clones, roughly 91% of which are singletons. Specimen: PBMCs or T cells enriched from blood (not recorded which). The origin of the receptors is a man younger than 35 who had recovered from COVID-19.

CDR3 sequence: CASSARTSGIDEQFF. In DNA form, the CDR3 reads TGTGCCAGCAGTGCCCGGACTAGCGGGATAGATGAGCAGTTCTTC. The chain joins TRBV3-1 (or the pseudogene TRBV3-2) to TRBJ2-1, with 12 positions matching TRBD2. Germline CDR1 reads LGHDT; CDR2 reads YNNKEL (reference sequence). This CDR3 contains 15 residues. V trimming: 6 bases; J trimming: 8 bases; junction bases outside the gene matches: 8.

A single count supports this clone. Other nucleotide sequences in the sample specify the same CDR3. The genes are TRBV10-3 and TRBJ1-2; 7 bases agree with TRBD1. Germline CDR1 reads ENHRY; CDR2 reads SYGVKD. Trimming at V came to 0 bases and at J to 2 bases, leaving 0 bases not matched to a gene. The CDR3 extends over 14 amino acids. This CDR3 reads CAISESQGNYGYTF. The DNA of the CDR3 is TGTGCCATCAGTGAGTCACAGGGGAACTATGGCTACACCTTC.

This clone was detected only once. Relative to the germline gene, one junction end is altered; a read error may explain this. This sequence joins TRBV18 and TRBJ1-4, with D possibly matching TRBD1 (5 bases). The CDR3 is 16 amino acids. From germline, CDR1 is KGHSH and CDR2 LQKENI. CDR3 protein: CASSPVVGHLNEKLFF. The CDR3 coding sequence is TGTGCCAGCTCACCTGTCGTCGGACACCTTAATGAGAAACTGTTTTTT.

This clone appeared a single time. V gene TRBV10-1 combines with J gene TRBJ1-1; tentative D call: TRBD1 (5 bases). Trimming took 6 bases from V and 0 from J, leaving 8 bases between them. There are 13 residues in the CDR3. CDR1 is WNHNN and CDR2 is SYGVQD in the germline V gene (reference sequence). The CDR3 protein is CASRTELNTEAFF. CDR3 sequence (DNA): TGCGCCAGCAGGACAGAATTGAACACTGAAGCTTTCTTT.

This clone was found once. The V call is TRBV25-1, the J call TRBJ1-5, with unresolved D. CDR1 and CDR2 (germline): MGHDK, SYGVNS. The CDR3 length is 13 residues. The V gene lost 7 bases and the J gene lost 1 base, with 8 bases spanning the gap. CDR3 in DNA: TGTGCCAGCAACCGCGGGAGCAATCAGCCCCAGCATTTT. As protein: CASNRGSNQPQHF.

To note about this clone: Other DNA sequences in the sample encode the same CDR3. This sequence joins TRBV7-9 and TRBJ2-7; 14 bases fit TRBD2. The CDR3 has 16 amino acids. V lost 4 bases and J lost 1; bases outside the gene matches: 3. In germline, CDR1 is SEHNR, CDR2 FQNEAQ (reference sequence). CDR3 sequence (DNA): TGTGCCAGCAGCTCCGGGACTAGCGGGAGATCCTACGAGCAGTACTTC. Amino acids: CASSSGTSGRSYEQYF.

The chain employs TRBV7-3 and TRBJ2-5; weak D call: TRBD2 (6 bases). Per germline, CDR1 SGHTA and CDR2 FQGTGA. There are 17 residues in the CDR3. V was pared by 4 bases and J by 3 bases, with 21 bases between. CDR3 amino acids: CASSSRPSGLLKETQYF. Here the CDR3 DNA reads TGTGCCAGCAGCTCAAGGCCCTCGGGACTTCTAAAAGAGACCCAGTACTTC.

The V call is TRBV18, the J call TRBJ1-6, with 7 bases fitting TRBD1. In germline, CDR1 is KGHSH, CDR2 LQKENI. Trimming cost V 3 bases and J 11 bases; bases outside gene matches: 10. CDR3 size: 15 residues. CDR3 in DNA: TGTGCCAGCTCACCCTGGGACAGACCCCGGACACCCCTCCACTTT. Protein product: CASSPWDRPRTPLHF.

Ten or more counts support this clone. J is TRBJ1-2 and V is TRBV7-9, with a weak D call TRBD1 (5 bases). V lost 5 bases and J lost 4, with 17 bases in between. Germline V gene sequence: CDR1 SEHNR, CDR2 FQNEAQ (reference sequence). This CDR3 comprises 15 residues. DNA for the CDR3: TGTGCCAGCAGCCATGCGGCAGGGCCGATCTATGGCTACACCTTC. It encodes CASSHAAGPIYGYTF.

The rearrangement joins TRBV9 to TRBJ2-1; 13 nucleotides line up with TRBD2. The CDR3 sequence is 15 residues long. The J segment lost 9 bases and the V segment lost 5 bases, leaving 8 bases of the junction unmatched. Germline lookup yields CDR1 SGDLS and CDR2 YYNGEE. Written as DNA, the CDR3 is TGTGCCAGCAGTCAGACTAGCGGGGGGATTGGTGAGCAGTTCTTC. This sequence encodes CASSQTSGGIGEQFF.

This clone was observed a single time. This chain joins TRBV19 and TRBJ1-5; no clear D gene. V gave up 5 bases and J gave up 4 bases, with 9 bases separating them. This CDR3 has 13 residues. The germline V gene has CDR1 LNHDA and CDR2 SQIVND (reference sequence). CDR3 sequence (DNA): TGTGCCAGTAGTCCGGAGGGAAATCAGCCCCAGCATTTT. Its protein is CASSPEGNQPQHF. The full variable domain, with the rest looked up from reference TRBV19 and TRBJ1-5, is DGGITQSPKYLFRKEGQNVTLSCEQNLNHDAMYWYRQDPGQGLRLIYYSQIVNDFQKGDIAEGYSVSREKKESFPLTVTSAQKNPTAFYLCASSPEGNQPQHFGDGTRLSIL.

V gene TRBV6-5 combines with J gene TRBJ1-1, with TRBD1 matching 7 bases. The trim removed 9 bases at V and 5 bases at J, leaving 6 bases unmatched. The CDR3 length is 12 residues. Germline V gene sequence: CDR1 MNHEY, CDR2 SVGAGI. The CDR3, as DNA: TGTGCCAGTCGGGGACAGCCAACTGAAGCTTTCTTT. Translating gives CASRGQPTEAFF.

The chain links TRBV28 to TRBJ2-7; 8 bases are shared with TRBD1. Germline V gives CDR1 MDHEN, CDR2 SYDVKM. The CDR3 is 14 amino acids. V lost 4 bases and J lost 4; bases outside the gene matches: 6. The CDR3 nucleotides are TGTGCCAGCAGTTCCATCCAGGGGGCTTACGAGCAGTACTTC. Translating it yields CASSSIQGAYEQYF.

This clone has more than one count but fewer than ten. The rearrangement uses TRBV20-1 and TRBJ1-1; the match to TRBD1 covers 8 bases. Losses at the gene ends were 3 bases for V and 0 bases for J; bases not matched to a gene: 6. The CDR3 length is 15 residues. The germline V gene encodes CDR1 DFQATT and CDR2 SNEGSKA (reference sequence). For the CDR3, the DNA is TGCAGTGCTAGTGGGGGACAGGTGATGAACACTGAAGCTTTCTTT. This gives the protein CSASGGQVMNTEAFF.

The CDR3 nucleotides are TGTGCCAGCAGCCAATCAATAAGGTCAGCGAGAGGCGAGCAGTACTTC. Its protein product is CASSQSIRSARGEQYF. This sequence joins TRBV4-2 and TRBJ2-7; D is ambiguous. Trimming took 2 bases from V and 6 from J, leaving 20 bases between them. Germline CDR1 is LGHNA and CDR2 is YNFKEQ. The CDR3 spans 16 residues.

CDR3: CASSVAGDRMNTEAFF. CDR3 nucleotides: TGTGCCAGCAGCGTAGCGGGGGACAGGATGAACACTGAAGCTTTCTTT. This chain links TRBV9 with TRBJ1-1, with 8 bases matching TRBD1. Germline CDR1 is SGDLS and CDR2 is YYNGEE. Trimming took 0 bases from V and 0 from J; bases not matched to a gene: 4. The CDR3 has 16 amino acids.

The rearrangement links TRBV18 to TRBJ1-1; TRBD1 is a possible D gene (5 bases). V gave up 3 bases and J gave up 7 bases, with 12 bases separating them. Germline CDR1 and CDR2: KGHSH and LQKENI. The CDR3 runs to 13 residues. The CDR3 sequence: CASSPGGRGEAFF. The DNA for the CDR3 is TGTGCCAGCTCACCGGGAGGGAGGGGTGAAGCTTTCTTT.

The gene calls are TRBV15 and TRBJ2-1; 7 bases line up with TRBD2. Germline V CDR1 and CDR2: LNHNV, YYDKDF (reference sequence). The V gene end was trimmed by 0 bases and the J gene end by 7 bases; junction bases not matched to a gene: 6. CDR3 length: 15 residues. The CDR3 nucleotides read TGTGCCACCAGCAGAGATGACGGGGGGAAGAATGAGCAGTTCTTC. It encodes CATSRDDGGKNEQFF.